This T cell receptor (beta chain) was recovered during a study of T cell repertoires in cytomegalovirus infection. The CDR3 totals 15 residues. Germline CDR1 reads MNHEY; CDR2 reads SVGAGI. V was pared by 5 bases and J by 3 bases, with 5 bases of the junction left unmatched. TCRdb recomputed calls from the reads with MiXCR, one row per CDR3 protein. This sample has about 770,000 distinct CDR3 sequences, with almost 30% found just once. This clonotype was found many times. Its antigen is unknown. Sample: cultured CD8+ T cells from PBMCs, taken from culture after CMV antigen stimulation. The origin of this receptor is a human donor in good health (CMV status not recorded). Some clones in this sample may be carry-over from other donors' samples. The genes are TRBV6-5 and TRBJ2-2, with 8 bases identical to TRBD1. In DNA, the CDR3 is TGTGCCAGCAGTCGACAGGGGATTCACACCGGGGAGCTGTTTTTT. Residues: CASSRQGIHTGELFF.